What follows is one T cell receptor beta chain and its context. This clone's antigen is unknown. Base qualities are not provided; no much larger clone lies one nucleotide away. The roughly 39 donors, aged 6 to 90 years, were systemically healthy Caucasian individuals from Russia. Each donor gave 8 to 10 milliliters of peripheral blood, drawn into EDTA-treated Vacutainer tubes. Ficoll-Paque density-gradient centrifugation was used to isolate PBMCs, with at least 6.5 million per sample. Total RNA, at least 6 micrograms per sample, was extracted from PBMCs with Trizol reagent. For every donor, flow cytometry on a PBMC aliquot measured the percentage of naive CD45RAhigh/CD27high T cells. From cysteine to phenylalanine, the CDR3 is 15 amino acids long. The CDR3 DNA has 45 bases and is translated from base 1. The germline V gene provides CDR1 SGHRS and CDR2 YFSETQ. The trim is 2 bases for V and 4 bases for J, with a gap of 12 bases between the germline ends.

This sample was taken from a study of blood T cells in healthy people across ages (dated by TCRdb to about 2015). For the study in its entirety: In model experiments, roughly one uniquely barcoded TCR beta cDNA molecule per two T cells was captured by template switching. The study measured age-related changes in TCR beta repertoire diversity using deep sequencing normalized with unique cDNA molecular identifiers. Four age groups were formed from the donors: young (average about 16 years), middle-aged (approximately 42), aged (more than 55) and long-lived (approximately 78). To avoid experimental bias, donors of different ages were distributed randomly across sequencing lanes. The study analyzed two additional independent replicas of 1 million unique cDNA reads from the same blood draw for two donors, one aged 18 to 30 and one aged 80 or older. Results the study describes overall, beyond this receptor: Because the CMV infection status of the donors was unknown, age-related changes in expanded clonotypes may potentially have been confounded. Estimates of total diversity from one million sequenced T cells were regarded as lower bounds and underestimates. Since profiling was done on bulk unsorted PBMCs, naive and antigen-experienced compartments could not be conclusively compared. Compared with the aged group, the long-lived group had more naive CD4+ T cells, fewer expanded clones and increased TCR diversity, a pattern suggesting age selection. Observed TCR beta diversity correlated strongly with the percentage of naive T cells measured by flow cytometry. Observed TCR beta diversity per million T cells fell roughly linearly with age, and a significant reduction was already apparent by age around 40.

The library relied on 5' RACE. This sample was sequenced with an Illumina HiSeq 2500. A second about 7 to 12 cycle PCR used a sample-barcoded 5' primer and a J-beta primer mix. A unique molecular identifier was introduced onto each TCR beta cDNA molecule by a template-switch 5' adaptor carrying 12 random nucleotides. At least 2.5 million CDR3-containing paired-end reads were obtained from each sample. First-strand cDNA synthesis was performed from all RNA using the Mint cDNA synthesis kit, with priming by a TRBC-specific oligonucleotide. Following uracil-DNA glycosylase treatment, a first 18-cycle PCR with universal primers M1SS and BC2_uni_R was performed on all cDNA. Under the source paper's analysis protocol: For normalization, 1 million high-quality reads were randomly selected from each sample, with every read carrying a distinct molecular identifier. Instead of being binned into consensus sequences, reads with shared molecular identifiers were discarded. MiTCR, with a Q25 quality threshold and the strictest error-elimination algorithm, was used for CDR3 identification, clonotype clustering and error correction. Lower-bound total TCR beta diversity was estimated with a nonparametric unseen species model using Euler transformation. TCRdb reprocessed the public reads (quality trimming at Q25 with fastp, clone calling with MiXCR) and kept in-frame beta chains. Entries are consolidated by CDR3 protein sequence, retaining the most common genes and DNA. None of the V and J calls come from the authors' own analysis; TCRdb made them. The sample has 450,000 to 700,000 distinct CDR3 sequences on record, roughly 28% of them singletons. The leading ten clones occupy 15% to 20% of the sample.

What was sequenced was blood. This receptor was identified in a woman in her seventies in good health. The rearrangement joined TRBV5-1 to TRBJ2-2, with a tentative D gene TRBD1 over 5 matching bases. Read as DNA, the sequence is TGCGCCAGCAGCTTCTCCGGTACAGGCACCGGGGAGCTGTTTTTT. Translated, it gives CASSFSGTGTGELFF.